This entry features one TCR beta chain sequence. Clones were sequenced by immunoSEQ multiplex PCR, and TCRdb holds only the in-frame ones, with some missing. Of 2 million to 2.5 million clones in the sample, 90% to 97% were seen once. The data stem from a study of shared clonotypes between healthy human individuals. The CDR3 is 15 residues long. Germline V gives CDR1 SGHNT, CDR2 YYREEE (reference sequence). The V and J ends lost 4 bases and 3 bases, in that order; junction bases with no gene match: 8. This clonotype originated in a man younger than 35 in good health. The V gene is TRBV5-4, the J gene TRBJ1-1; 8 nucleotides line up with TRBD1. The sequenced material came from naive CD4+ T cells sorted from blood. Regarding subset: CD45RA+ positively selected. The CDR3 bases are TGTGCCAGCAGCAACACCAAGACAGGGGACACTGAAGCTTTCTTT. Its translation: CASSNTKTGDTEAFF.